This TCR beta chain is drawn from a study of Ad26.COV2.S vaccination and SARS-CoV-2 variants. Germline V lookup: CDR1 MDHEN, CDR2 SYDVKM. Trimming shortened V by 7 bases and J by 7 bases, and 16 bases separated the two germline ends. CDR3 size: 13 residues. Treatment denoted: around 19 received Ad26.COV2.S at low or high dose, single or two shots; about 5 received placebo; per-sample allocation not given. Day 63 following the first vaccine or placebo injection was when the samples were taken. An adult donor aged 18-55 years was enrolled in Boston. Expressing Wuhan-strain SARS-CoV-2 spike, an Ad26 vector served as the vaccine. Generated by immunoSEQ multiplex PCR, the TCRdb table keeps only in-frame clones and is missing some. The sample records 350,000 to 500,000 clones, about 90% being singletons. Study-wide results and caveats: Total T cell responses, in the TCR breadth and depth analyses, may have been underestimated. Non-spike TCR breadth was similar in vaccine and placebo recipients.

On this clone: Its antigen is not known.

The J gene is TRBJ2-5, the V gene TRBV28; D is uncertain. This specimen was peripheral blood, taken in a trial of Ad26.COV2.S vaccine versus placebo. This sequence originates from a person between 18 and 65 years old who received the Ad26.COV2.S COVID-19 vaccine or a placebo. The CDR3 here is CASTDRAPGTQYF. In DNA, the CDR3 is TGTGCCAGCACGGACCGGGCTCCAGGGACCCAGTACTTC.